This T cell receptor (beta chain) comes out of a study of metastatic and nonmetastatic thyroid tumors. Overall study: For malignant and benign thyroid patients, tumor or nodule tissue and blood were the sources whose repertoires were compared.

Findings of the study overall: Compared with benign nodules, malignant thyroid tumors were reported to have significantly higher TCR beta diversity in both blood and tumor.

TCRdb recomputed clones from the PCR reads via MiXCR. This sample carries fewer than 20,000 clones, about a third of them seen once, and the ten largest clones take roughly 10%. All patients were treatment-naive before thyroid surgery. This clone was counted between two and nine times. The antigen is unknown. The CDR3 has 16 residues. Looked up from germline, CDR1 is SGHRS and CDR2 is YFSETQ. The germline V and J ends were trimmed by 0 bases and 6 bases, with 18 bases remaining between them. This sequence originates from a male donor with papillary thyroid cancer or a benign thyroid nodule (not recorded which). Some clones in this sample may be carry-over from other donors' samples. This chain connects TRBV5-1 to TRBJ1-2; a weak D match, TRBD1 (5 bases). The sample was tumor tissue. Written as DNA, the CDR3 is TGCGCCAGCAGCTTGGCCCGACAGCTTGAAGGGAATGGCTACACCTTC. Protein product: CASSLARQLEGNGYTF.